One and the same sample provided the 2 T cell receptor beta chains below, sequenced in a study of blood T cell repertoires in COVID-19. The assay was immunoSEQ multiplex PCR, and TCRdb's table has in-frame clones only and misses some. The sample has some 120,000 clones, approximately 80% seen once. Sequencing was carried out using peripheral blood. These receptors were collected from a human donor in a cohort sampled during active COVID-19.

The chain employs TRBV5-6 and TRBJ1-5; no reliable D call. V lost 0 bases and J lost 7, with 11 bases in between. CDR3 size: 14 residues. Germline V gene lookup returns CDR1 SGHDT and CDR2 YYEEEE. DNA for the CDR3: TGTGCCAGCAGCTTGGGAAATCGCGCCCAGCCCCAGCATTTT. Amino acids: CASSLGNRAQPQHF.

J is TRBJ2-6 and V is TRBV4-1, with unresolved D. The CDR3 totals 17 residues. CDR1 MGHRA and CDR2 YSYEKL come from the germline V gene. V shed 1 base and J shed 0 bases, with 10 bases lying between them. CDR3 residues: CASSQGHRSSGANVLTF. CDR3 in DNA: TGCGCCAGCAGCCAAGGGCATCGGAGCTCTGGGGCCAACGTCCTGACTTTC.